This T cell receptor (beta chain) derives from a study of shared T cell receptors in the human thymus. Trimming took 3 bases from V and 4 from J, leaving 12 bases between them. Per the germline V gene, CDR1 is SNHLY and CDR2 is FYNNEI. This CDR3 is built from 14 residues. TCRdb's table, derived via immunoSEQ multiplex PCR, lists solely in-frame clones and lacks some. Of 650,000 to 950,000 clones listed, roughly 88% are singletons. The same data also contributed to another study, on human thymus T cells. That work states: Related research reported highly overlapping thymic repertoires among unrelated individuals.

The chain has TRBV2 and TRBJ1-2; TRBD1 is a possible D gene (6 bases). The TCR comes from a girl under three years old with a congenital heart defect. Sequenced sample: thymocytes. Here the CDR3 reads CASSDWQGPYGYTF. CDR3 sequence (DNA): TGTGCCAGCAGTGATTGGCAGGGGCCCTATGGCTACACCTTC.